This T cell receptor (beta chain) was captured by sequencing in a study of blood T cell repertoires in COVID-19. Study details: The United States, Italy and Spain provided the acute and convalescent COVID-19 samples. Sample material is recorded as cDNA or gDNA derived from T cells, B-cell-depleted T cells, or PBMCs.

Sequenced by immunoSEQ multiplex PCR; TCRdb stores in-frame clones only, minus some. The repertoire has 130,000 to 150,000 clones, roughly 83% of them found once; the top ten carry about 2.9%. Germline CDR1 is LNHDA and CDR2 is SQIVND (reference sequence). Between the trimmed V and J ends, which lost 8 bases and 0 bases, there was a span of 10 bases. The CDR3 covers 14 residues. Sequenced: peripheral blood. The receptor comes from a woman at least 80 years old with acute or convalescent COVID-19. The genes are TRBV19 and TRBJ1-4; tentative D call: TRBD1 (5 bases). CDR3 nucleotides: TGTGCCAGTTGTACAGGCTCAACTAATGAAAAACTGTTTTTT. Protein: CASCTGSTNEKLFF.